This TCR beta chain derives from a study of CD8+CD57+ T cells in acquired aplastic anemia. Study at large: Sorted CD4+ and CD8+ cell DNA averaged approximately 3.4 ug.

Germline-derived CDR1 and CDR2 are WSHSY and SAAADI. Deletions cut 2 bases from V and 4 bases from J, with 8 bases between. CDR3 length equals 13 residues. Findings and limits, study-wide: Any difference that existed in CD8+ Simpson's diversity between patients and controls was not significant.

TCR beta VDJ and CDR3 profiling used genomic DNA as template. TCRdb ran MiXCR on the reads and lists one entry per CDR3 protein. This sample yields roughly 100,000 distinct CDR3 sequences, of which 55% to 75% are seen a single time; approximately 60% belongs to the top ten. Patients who underwent sequencing had shown CD8+CD57+ cell expansion by flow cytometry. Comments on this clonotype: Its antigen is still unknown.

The sequence was collected from a human donor with aplastic anemia. Sequences were obtained from sorted CD4+, CD8+, or CD8+CD57+ T cells (not recorded which) from PBMCs. The chain recombines TRBV10-2 with TRBJ1-2; no firm D call. For the CDR3, the DNA is TGCGCCAGCAGTGAGGGCCGTTCCTATGGCTACACCTTC. This sequence encodes CASSEGRSYGYTF.